Below are 6 T cell receptor beta chains sequenced from a single sample in a study of T cells in Graves' hyperthyroidism and ophthalmopathy. TCR beta CDR3 regions were amplified from RNA. The TCR CDR3 was amplified in a first-round RT-PCR using the HTBI primer set. MiXCR was run by TCRdb on the multiplex PCR reads, yielding one entry per CDR3 protein. The data contain hundreds of thousands of distinct CDR3 sequences, 15% to 20% of them singletons. Sequencing was carried out using blood. The source of these receptors is a middle-aged man with Graves' ophthalmopathy.

The chain combines TRBV5-1 with TRBJ2-1; 10 positions match TRBD2. After removal of 1 base from V and 7 bases from J, the junction contained 8 bases not matched to a gene. This CDR3 is 16 amino acids long. Germline CDR1 reads SGHRS; CDR2 reads YFSETQ. CDR3 sequence reads: CASSLNRLAGVNEQFF. The CDR3 DNA sequence: TGCGCCAGCAGCTTGAACCGGCTAGCGGGAGTAAATGAGCAGTTCTTC.

The J gene is TRBJ1-5, the V gene TRBV10-3; tentative D call: TRBD1 (5 bases). CDR3 length: 13 residues. Germline V gene sequence: CDR1 ENHRY, CDR2 SYGVKD. The V gene lost 4 bases and the J gene lost 7 bases, with 11 bases spanning the gap. The CDR3 bases are TGTGCCATCAGTGTGGGGGGGGAACAGCCCCAGCATTTT. It encodes CAISVGGEQPQHF.

This clonotype appeared a few times. This chain joins TRBV7-9 and TRBJ1-1; the D is unclear. From germline, CDR1 is SEHNR and CDR2 FQNEAQ (reference sequence). The CDR3 is 16 residues long. V dropped 6 bases and J dropped 0 bases, with 17 bases sitting between them. DNA of the CDR3: TGTGCCAGCAGTTCACCAGGAGCTACAATGAACACTGAAGCTTTCTTT. Its translation: CASSSPGATMNTEAFF.

V usage is TRBV10-3 and J usage is TRBJ1-2; D perhaps matches TRBD1 (6 bases). The CDR3 is 12 residues long. CDR1 ENHRY and CDR2 SYGVKD come from the germline V gene. V gave up 7 bases and J gave up 4 bases, with 10 bases separating them. The CDR3 here is CAIKGRGYGYTF. CDR3 sequence (DNA): TGTGCCATCAAGGGCAGGGGCTATGGCTACACCTTC.

This clonotype was recorded at least ten times. V gene TRBV7-3 combines with J gene TRBJ2-1; perhaps TRBD1 as D (5 bases). Between the trimmed V and J ends, which lost 5 bases and 6 bases, there was a span of 14 bases. This CDR3 has 14 amino acids. Germline V gives CDR1 SGHTA, CDR2 FQGTGA. Here the CDR3 reads CASSTNRQGNEQFF. CDR3 in DNA: TGTGCCAGCAGCACTAACAGGCAGGGCAATGAGCAGTTCTTC.

Ten or more counts support this clonotype. This chain links TRBV4-2 with TRBJ2-5; 9 nucleotides align to TRBD2. The CDR3 is 15 residues long. Trimming took 1 base from V and 5 from J; bases not matched to a gene: 5. Germline V CDR1 and CDR2: LGHNA, YNFKEQ. CDR3 nucleotides: TGTGCCAGCAGCCAAGGACTAGCGGAGGGTGAGACCCAGTACTTC. It codes for CASSQGLAEGETQYF.